The 16 T cell receptor beta chains listed next were all sequenced from one sample in a study of T-cell memory formation after mild COVID-19. TCRdb called the 5' RACE reads again in MiXCR, with one record for every CDR3 protein. The sample holds roughly 200,000 distinct CDR3 sequences, 16% seen once. Material for sequencing was PBMCs or a T cell subset sorted from them (not recorded which). The receptors here all came from an adult woman who had mild COVID-19 (a few samples of this study predate the infection). Cell type and time point are not known.

This clonotype was seen a few times. The chain employs TRBV12-3 or TRBV12-4 and TRBJ2-2; TRBD1 might be the D (6 bases). The CDR3 has 13 amino acids. Trimming removed 7 bases at V and 4 bases at J, with 10 bases between. Here the CDR3 DNA reads TGTGCCAGCAAGGGACACAGCACCGGGGAGCTGTTTTTT. It translates to CASKGHSTGELFF.

The chain couples TRBV10-3 to TRBJ2-2; TRBD1 is a possible D gene (7 bases). Between the trimmed V and J ends, which lost 2 bases and 5 bases, there was a span of 15 bases. Germline-derived CDR1 and CDR2 are ENHRY and SYGVKD. The CDR3 runs 16 residues. CDR3 sequence: CAISEPGRGRTGELFF. CDR3 DNA: TGTGCCATCAGTGAGCCCGGCAGGGGGAGGACCGGGGAGCTGTTTTTT.

The genes are TRBV5-1 and TRBJ2-2, with 7 bases that match TRBD1. CDR1 is SGHRS and CDR2 is YFSETQ in the germline V gene. The CDR3 is 15 amino acids. V shed 3 bases, J shed 3 bases, and the junction held 5 bases outside the gene matches. The CDR3, as DNA: TGCGCCAGCAGCTCCTGGACAGGCGACACCGGGGAGCTGTTTTTT. Translation gives CASSSWTGDTGELFF.

This clonotype came up a few times. The chain couples TRBV4-3 to TRBJ1-2; a weak D match, TRBD1 (6 bases). Deletions cut 1 base from V and 5 bases from J, with 11 bases between. Germline V gives CDR1 LGHNA, CDR2 YSLEER. This CDR3 comprises 14 residues. The CDR3 nucleotides are TGCGCCAGCAGCCAAGGTCAACAGGGTTATGGCTACACCTTC. Encoded protein: CASSQGQQGYGYTF.

The V call is TRBV20-1, the J call TRBJ1-2; no clear D gene. Per the germline V gene, CDR1 is DFQATT and CDR2 is SNEGSKA (reference sequence). Trimming removed 6 bases from V and 4 bases from J, with 15 bases in between. The CDR3 runs 13 residues. The CDR3 spells CSAPLAGSYGYTF. Written as DNA, the CDR3 is TGCAGTGCACCCTTAGCCGGGAGCTATGGCTACACCTTC.

This clonotype was detected only a few times. The chain has TRBV9 and TRBJ2-7, with 7 bases aligning to TRBD1. Germline trimming cut 4 bases from V and 0 bases from J; bases unmatched to any gene: 10. Germline CDR1 SGDLS, CDR2 YYNGEE. The CDR3 has 16 residues. The CDR3 bases are TGTGCCAGCAGCCCCGGTGGGCAGGGGGACTCCTACGAGCAGTACTTC. It is translated as CASSPGGQGDSYEQYF.

The rearrangement joins TRBV12-3 or TRBV12-4 to TRBJ1-2; D is unresolved. The CDR3 runs 17 residues. Trimming removed 3 bases at V and 6 bases at J, with 23 bases between. In DNA form, the CDR3 reads TGTGCCAGCAGTTTTTCCCAGACTGCTGTGGTTTGGAATGGCTACACCTTC. This encodes CASSFSQTAVVWNGYTF.

This clonotype was observed a few times. The rearrangement uses TRBV7-2 and TRBJ1-5; perhaps TRBD1 as D (6 bases). Germline V gives CDR1 SGHTA, CDR2 FQGNSA. V lost 2 bases to trimming and J lost 0 bases, with 14 bases between them. This CDR3 has 17 amino acids. Here the CDR3 DNA reads TGTGCCAGCAGCTTAATGGCGGCAGGGGTTAGCAATCAGCCCCAGCATTTT. Its protein is CASSLMAAGVSNQPQHF.

This rearrangement joins TRBV5-1 to TRBJ1-6, with a tentative D call TRBD1 (5 bases). The V end was cut by 4 bases, the J end by 9 bases, with 14 bases between. CDR3 size: 14 residues. Germline lookup yields CDR1 SGHRS and CDR2 YFSETQ. The CDR3 DNA reads TGCGCCAGCAGCGGGGACTCTCCCGGTTCACCCCTCCACTTT. This translates into CASSGDSPGSPLHF.

This clonotype was detected only a few times. The chain is built from TRBV6-5 and TRBJ1-1, with a possible D match to TRBD1 (5 bases). CDR1 is MNHEY, CDR2 SVGAGI, per germline. The CDR3 length is 14 residues. Trimming took 6 bases from V and 1 from J, leaving 12 bases between them. The CDR3 is CASSVGTWNTEAFF. As DNA, the CDR3 is TGTGCCAGCAGCGTTGGGACGTGGAACACTGAAGCTTTCTTT.

The chain uses TRBV6-2 or TRBV6-3 and TRBJ2-3; 7 nucleotides line up with TRBD2. The germline V gene encodes CDR1 MNHEY and CDR2 SVGEGT. With 1 base clipped from V and 10 bases from J, the junction kept 14 bases outside the gene matches. The CDR3 runs 16 residues. The CDR3, as DNA: TGTGCCAGCAGTTACTACGGGGCGGGAGCCCCCGATGCGCAGTATTTT. Its translation: CASSYYGAGAPDAQYF.

This clonotype has a handful of counts. The V call is TRBV7-3, the J call TRBJ2-3, with D possibly matching TRBD1 (6 bases). Trimming cost V 1 base and J 7 bases, with 15 bases left between them. CDR3 length: 15 amino acids. Germline loops: CDR1 SGHTA, CDR2 FQGTGA. CDR3 residues: CASSLMGQVRNTQYF. In nucleotides, the CDR3 is TGTGCCAGCAGCTTAATGGGACAAGTCAGGAATACGCAGTATTTT.

The V call is TRBV7-2, the J call TRBJ2-7; 8 bases are a match to TRBD1. The CDR3 covers 15 residues. CDR1 SGHTA and CDR2 FQGNSA come from the germline V gene. J was trimmed by 2 bases and V by 4 bases; bases with no gene match: 7. The CDR3 loop reads CASSSTTGEAYEQYF. The CDR3 region has the DNA TGTGCCAGCAGCTCAACGACAGGGGAGGCCTACGAGCAGTACTTC.

The V call is TRBV2, the J call TRBJ1-1; no firm D call. This CDR3 has 13 amino acids. Per the germline V gene, CDR1 is SNHLY and CDR2 is FYNNEI. V gave up 5 bases and J gave up 1 base, with 8 bases separating them. The CDR3: CASSRAENTEAFF. The CDR3 bases are TGTGCCAGCAGTAGGGCAGAGAACACTGAAGCTTTCTTT.

The chain uses TRBV27 and TRBJ1-4, with a possible D match to TRBD1 (5 bases). Germline CDR1 MNHEY, CDR2 SMNVEV (reference sequence). The CDR3 has 13 residues. V was clipped by 5 bases and J by 8 bases, with 12 bases between them. CDR3 residues: CASSRRDGEKLFF. The CDR3 DNA follows: TGTGCCAGCAGTAGGAGGGACGGGGAAAAACTGTTTTTT.

The chain joins TRBV18 to TRBJ1-1; 7 bases line up with TRBD1. With V trimmed by 3 bases and J by 0 bases, 4 bases remained unmatched. This CDR3 has 15 residues. In germline, CDR1 is KGHSH, CDR2 LQKENI. CDR3 nucleotide sequence: TGTGCCAGCTCACCCAACAGGGGTATGAACACTGAAGCTTTCTTT. Protein sequence: CASSPNRGMNTEAFF. Supplemented by reference TRBV18 and TRBJ1-1, the full variable domain reads NAGVMQNPRHLVRRRGQEARLRCSPMKGHSHVYWYRQLPEEGLKFMVYLQKENIIDESGMPKERFSAEFPKEGPSILRIQQVVRGDSAAYFCASSPNRGMNTEAFFGQGTRLTVV.